A selection of T cell receptor beta chains follows, all from one sample in a study of cytomegalovirus exposure and HLA in healthy donors. TCRdb keeps only in-frame clones here, not all; method: immunoSEQ multiplex PCR. This table holds more than 150,000 clones, around 81% found once. The sample consisted of PBMCs. All receptors derive from a woman between 18 and 29 years old in good health and CMV-seropositive. CDR3s include the opening cysteine and the closing phenylalanine or tryptophan. D genes are given only for firm matches. Only some rows state a clone size, as once, few, many or a class for expanded clones.

NA | TRBJ2-7 | NA | TRBV11-2 | TGTGCCAGCACCCCTCTGGGGGGATGGACCAACGAGCAGTACTTC | CASTPLGGWTNEQYF
NA | TRBJ2-1 | NA | TRBV7-3 | TGTGCCAGCAGCTTATCCCCGAGCTCCTACAATGAGCAGTTCTTC | CASSLSPSSYNEQFF
NA | TRBJ1-1 | NA | TRBV7-9 | TGTGCCAGCCGGTGGGGGGTGGACACTGAAGCTTTCTTT | CASRWGVDTEAFF
NA | TRBJ1-2 | NA | TRBV7-9 | TGTGCCAGCAGCCTGAACTATGGCTACACCTTC | CASSLNYGYTF
NA | TRBJ2-3 | NA | TRBV11-3 | TGTGCCAGCAGCTTAGGCGGTACGCAGTATTTT | CASSLGGTQYF
NA | TRBJ2-7 | once | TRBV5-1 | TGCGCCAGCAGGGGCCTCTACGAGCAGTACTTC | CASRGLYEQYF
NA | TRBJ2-3 | NA | TRBV5-4 | TGTGCCAGCAGCTTGGCCGGCACAGATACGCAGTATTTT | CASSLAGTDTQYF
NA | TRBJ2-7 | NA | TRBV12-5 | TGTGCTAGTGGTTCCTCAGGGGAGCAGTACTTC | CASGSSGEQYF
NA | TRBJ1-2 | few | TRBV15 | TGTGCCACCAGCGGGAGTCCTGACACTAACTATGGCTACACCTTC | CATSGSPDTNYGYTF
NA | TRBJ1-3 | once | TRBV6-5 | TGTGCCAGCAGTGTCTCAGCAGGTGGTGGAAACACCATATATTTT | CASSVSAGGGNTIYF
NA | TRBJ2-2 | NA | TRBV6-4 | TGTGCCAGCAGTGGCGCGACTGACACCGGGGAGCTGTTTTTT | CASSGATDTGELFF
TRBD1 | TRBJ2-2 | NA | TRBV6-5 | TGTGCCAGCAGTTTCAACAGGGGGGCGACCGGGGAGCTGTTTTTT | CASSFNRGATGELFF
TRBD1 | TRBJ1-6 | NA | TRBV11-1 | TGTGCCAGCAGCCAGGGACAGTTTTCACCCCTCCACTTT | CASSQGQFSPLHF
TRBD1 | TRBJ2-2 | NA | TRBV6-4 | TGTGCCAGCAGTGAAGGGACAGGGACAGCCGGGGAGCTGTTTTTT | CASSEGTGTAGELFF
NA | TRBJ2-2 | NA | TRBV5-4 | TGTGCCAGCAGCGGCAAAACAGGGTACAACACCGGGGAGCTGTTTTTT | CASSGKTGYNTGELFF
TRBD2 | TRBJ2-1 | few | TRBV7-3 | TGTGCCAGCAGCTTAGGACTAGCGGCCTACAATGAGCAGTTCTTC | CASSLGLAAYNEQFF
TRBD1 | TRBJ2-2 | few | TRBV9 | TGTGCCAGCAGCGCCCCTCTATCGGGACAGGGCATCACCGGGGAGCTGTTTTTT | CASSAPLSGQGITGELFF
NA | TRBJ1-5 | once | TRBV29-1 | TGCAGCGTGAAACAGGGTGGTGGTCAGCCCCAGCATTTT | CSVKQGGGQPQHF
NA | TRBJ2-7 | NA | TRBV7-2 | TGTGCCAGCAGCTTCGAGGCCGGGTCGGGTCACGAGCAGTACTTC | CASSFEAGSGHEQYF
TRBD1 | TRBJ2-2 | NA | TRBV2 | TGTGCCAGCAGTGTCGACAGGGTCACCGGGGAGCTGTTTTTT | CASSVDRVTGELFF
NA | TRBJ1-1 | NA | TRBV9 | TGTGCCAGCAGCGTAGAGGAGGGGAGTTGGACTGAAGCTTTCTTT | CASSVEEGSWTEAFF
NA | TRBJ1-2 | NA | TRBV2 | TGTGCCAGCAGGGAAGAACCAGGGGAAAACTATGGCTACACCTTC | CASREEPGENYGYTF
NA | TRBJ2-5 | once | TRBV18 | TGTGCCAGCTCACCTCGGACAGACCAAGAGACCCAGTACTTC | CASSPRTDQETQYF
NA | TRBJ1-2 | NA | TRBV21-1 | TGTGCCAGCAGCGGGGACAGGGGGGACTATGGCTACACCTTC | CASSGDRGDYGYTF
TRBD1 | TRBJ2-5 | NA | TRBV29-1 | TGTAGCGTTAATAAAGACAGGGGAGAGACCCAGTACTTC | CSVNKDRGETQYF
NA | TRBJ2-3 | NA | TRBV7-6 | TGTGCCAGCAGCTTAGACGGATCGGGAGAGCAGTATTTT | CASSLDGSGEQYF
NA | TRBJ1-4 | NA | TRBV4-3 | TGCGCCAGCAGCCAAGAGCGGGTCGGATTTAATGAAAAACTGTTTTTT | CASSQERVGFNEKLFF
NA | TRBJ1-3 | NA | TRBV6-1 | TGTGCCAGCACCCTACGGGACAATCGCATATATTTT | CASTLRDNRIYF
NA | TRBJ1-2 | NA | TRBV27 | TGTGCCAGCTGCGGGTTGGGCGGCTACACCTTC | CASCGLGGYTF
NA | TRBJ1-5 | NA | TRBV7-9 | TGTGCCAGCTCTCAACAGGGCGGAGAGCCCCAGCATTTT | CASSQQGGEPQHF
NA | TRBJ1-6 | NA | TRBV14 | TGTGCCAGCAGGGGGGGAGGAGTTAATTCACCCCTCCACTTT | CASRGGGVNSPLHF
NA | TRBJ2-7 | once | TRBV14 | TGTGCCAGCAGCCTTGGAAGGGAGTGGTCCGAGCAGTACTTC | CASSLGREWSEQYF
NA | TRBJ1-2 | few | TRBV2 | TGTGCCAGCAAGGAACAGATCTATGGCTACACCTTC | CASKEQIYGYTF
NA | TRBJ1-1 | NA | TRBV6-1 | TGTGCCAGCAGTGAAGCCGGGGGGCGGACTGAAGCTTTCTTT | CASSEAGGRTEAFF
NA | TRBJ2-7 | NA | TRBV11-2 | TGTGCCAGCAGCTTACCGCGCCGATATTCCTACGAGCAGTACTTC | CASSLPRRYSYEQYF
TRBD1 | TRBJ1-4 | once | TRBV5-6 | TGTGCCAGCAGCCCCGGACAGGGGAATGAAAAACTGTTTTTT | CASSPGQGNEKLFF
NA | TRBJ1-2 | few | TRBV29-1 | TGCAGCGTGGACAGTTATGGCTACACCTTC | CSVDSYGYTF
NA | TRBJ2-3 | once | TRBV2 | TGTGCCATAGGTAGGAGCGGAAGCACAGATACGCAGTATTTT | CAIGRSGSTDTQYF
TRBD2 | TRBJ2-1 | NA | TRBV2 | TGTGCCAGCAGGGGAGCGGGGGGCTCCTACAATGAGCAGTTCTTC | CASRGAGGSYNEQFF
NA | TRBJ2-3 | once | TRBV5-1 | TGCGCCAGCAGCTTGGGGAGTCCCACGAGAGATACGCAGTATTTT | CASSLGSPTRDTQYF
NA | TRBJ1-6 | NA | TRBV7-6 | TGTGCCAGCAGCTTAGGGGTTCAGGGTTTAGGTTCACCCCTCCACTTT | CASSLGVQGLGSPLHF
TRBD1 | TRBJ1-2 | once | TRBV15 | TGTGCCACCAGCAGCCAGACAGGGGGCGCTCGGTATGGCTACACCTTC | CATSSQTGGARYGYTF
NA | TRBJ2-7 | once | TRBV29-1 | TGCAGCGTTGGGACTACCTCCCCCCCCGAGCAGTACTTC | CSVGTTSPPEQYF
TRBD2 | TRBJ2-1 | NA | TRBV7-2 | TGTGCCAGCAGCTTAGGGCGATTAGCGGGGGGGCCGAATCACAATGAGCAGTTCTTC | CASSLGRLAGGPNHNEQFF
NA | TRBJ1-1 | once | TRBV29-1 | TGCAGCGTTGAACAAACGGAGGTCGCTCCTTTCTTT | CSVEQTEVAPFF
TRBD2 | TRBJ2-3 | NA | TRBV11-2 | TGTGCCAGCAGCTTAGATCCCGGTACTAGCGTGCTCACAGATACGCAGTATTTT | CASSLDPGTSVLTDTQYF
NA | TRBJ2-1 | NA | TRBV14 | TGTGCCAGCAGCCAAGGTAGAGGGATGAGGATTGAGCAGTTCTTC | CASSQGRGMRIEQFF
TRBD1 | TRBJ1-1 | NA | TRBV5-1 | TGCGCCAGCAGCTTGGACAGGGGGGCCGCTGAAGCTTTCTTT | CASSLDRGAAEAFF
NA | TRBJ2-7 | NA | TRBV5-1 | TGCGCCAGCAGCTTTAGTATCGAGCAGTACTTC | CASSFSIEQYF
NA | TRBJ2-1 | once | TRBV7-2 | TGTGCCAGCAGCGCCCGCGACAGGTCCCTATACAATGAGCAGTTCTTC | CASSARDRSLYNEQFF
TRBD2 | TRBJ2-3 | NA | TRBV7-2 | TGTGCCAGCAGCCCAGATAGCGGGGAGGAAGATTTT | CASSPDSGEEDF
NA | TRBJ1-4 | NA | TRBV5-6 | TGTGCCAGCAGCATCAACGGTGGGAGGGCCGAAGCTAATGAAAAACTGTTTTTT | CASSINGGRAEANEKLFF
TRBD1 | TRBJ1-5 | NA | TRBV2 | TGTGCCAGCAGTGAAGCACAGGGGAGTCAGCCCCAGCATTTT | CASSEAQGSQPQHF
NA | TRBJ2-1 | NA | TRBV27 | TGTGCCAGCAGTTATCGCGGGATGAGTAGCTCCTACAATGAGCAGTTCTTC | CASSYRGMSSSYNEQFF